This T cell receptor beta chain was sequenced in a study of T cell changes during pregnancy in multiple sclerosis. Clones were read by immunoSEQ multiplex PCR, and TCRdb kept only the in-frame ones, dropping some. Altogether approximately 100,000 clones are present, 80% to 95% being singletons, with the ten largest covering less than 2%. Trimming took 2 bases from V and 8 from J; bases not matched to a gene: 4. CDR1 is MNHNY, CDR2 SVGAGI, per germline (reference sequence). The CDR3 length is 15 residues. The sequence came from a female donor with multiple sclerosis, enrolled in a pregnancy study. The chain employs TRBV6-6 and TRBJ2-1; 12 bases match TRBD2. This material consisted of peripheral blood, taken after pregnancy. CDR3 DNA sequence: TGTGCCAGCAGTTACGGACTAGCGGGGCCCGATGAGCAGTTCTTC. Protein: CASSYGLAGPDEQFF.